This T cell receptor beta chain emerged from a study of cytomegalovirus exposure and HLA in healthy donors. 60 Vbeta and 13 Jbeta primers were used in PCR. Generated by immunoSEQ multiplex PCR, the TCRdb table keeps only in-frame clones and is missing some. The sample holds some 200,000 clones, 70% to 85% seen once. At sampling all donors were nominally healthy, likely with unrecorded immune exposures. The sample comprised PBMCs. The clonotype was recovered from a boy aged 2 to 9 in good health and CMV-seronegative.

The CDR3 loop reads CASSLRRQSSGNTIYF. CDR3 nucleotide sequence: TGTGCCAGCAGCTTAAGGCGGCAGTCCTCTGGAAACACCATATATTTT. The chain is built from TRBV13 and TRBJ1-3; D gene uncertain. Trimming left V 2 bases short and J 0 bases short, with 11 bases between. The CDR3 contains 16 residues. Germline lookup yields CDR1 PRHDT and CDR2 FYEKMQ (reference sequence).